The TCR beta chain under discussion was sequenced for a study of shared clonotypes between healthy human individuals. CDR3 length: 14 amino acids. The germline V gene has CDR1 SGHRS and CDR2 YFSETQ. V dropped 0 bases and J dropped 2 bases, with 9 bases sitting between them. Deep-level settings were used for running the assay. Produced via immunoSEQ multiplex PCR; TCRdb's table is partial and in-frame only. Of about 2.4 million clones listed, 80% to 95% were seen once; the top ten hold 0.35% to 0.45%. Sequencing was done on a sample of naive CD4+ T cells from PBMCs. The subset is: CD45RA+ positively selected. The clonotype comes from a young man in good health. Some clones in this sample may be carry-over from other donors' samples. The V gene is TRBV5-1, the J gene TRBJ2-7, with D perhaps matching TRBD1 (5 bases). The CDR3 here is CASSLVGVTYEQYF. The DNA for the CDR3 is TGCGCCAGCAGCTTGGTAGGGGTCACCTACGAGCAGTACTTC.